The present T cell receptor beta chain was sequenced within a study of preoperative IRX-2 immunotherapy in early breast cancer. Sample treatment: preoperative locoregional IRX-2 cytokine immunotherapy. Samples came from a phase Ib trial of preoperative locoregional IRX-2 cytokine immunotherapy. The CDR3 length is 13 residues. Germline lookup yields CDR1 MNHGY and CDR2 SAAAGT. V shed 6 bases and J 6 bases; nucleotides not matched to a gene: 4. Produced via immunoSEQ multiplex PCR; TCRdb's table is partial and in-frame only. The data hold roughly 93,000 clones, with 86% observed a single time. Source: tumor tissue, taken after IRX-2 immunotherapy. The TCR originated in a human donor with breast cancer. The V gene is TRBV6-8, the J gene TRBJ2-1, with 8 bases identical to TRBD2. The CDR3 spells CASRLAGPNEQFF. The CDR3 region has the DNA TGTGCCAGCAGGTTAGCGGGACCCAATGAGCAGTTCTTC.